Listed below are T cell receptor beta chains from one sample, sequenced in a study of T cells in Graves' hyperthyroidism and ophthalmopathy. MiXCR, applied by TCRdb to the multiplex PCR reads, yields one record per CDR3 protein. The sample has some 440,000 distinct CDR3 sequences; about a sixth are singletons. Source material: blood. The receptors were gathered from a woman under 30 with Graves' hyperthyroidism. CDR3s include the opening cysteine and the closing phenylalanine or tryptophan. Each record gives: clone size, D gene, V gene, J gene, CDR3 protein, CDR3 DNA. D genes are given only for firm matches. The size entry is marked missing in some rows and otherwise reads once, few, many or a size class.

many,TRBD2,TRBV7-3,TRBJ2-3,CASSVTPSGVGTYTQYF,TGTGCCAGCAGCGTAACCCCTAGCGGGGTAGGGACATATACGCAGTATTTT
.,.,TRBV6-1,TRBJ2-3,CASSEAQGVTDTQYF,TGTGCCAGCAGTGAAGCGCAAGGGGTGACAGATACGCAGTATTTT
many,TRBD2,TRBV5-1,TRBJ2-1,CASSSGGTSFDEQFF,TGCGCCAGCAGCTCGGGAGGGACTAGCTTCGATGAGCAGTTCTTC
many,TRBD1,TRBV3-1,TRBJ2-1,CASNPGQGAYEQFF,TGTGCCAGCAACCCGGGACAGGGGGCCTATGAGCAGTTCTTC
once,TRBD2,TRBV6-6,TRBJ2-1,CASSYSGLAGLQEGNEQFF,TGTGCCAGCAGTTACTCTGGGCTAGCGGGACTTCAAGAGGGCAATGAGCAGTTCTTC
many,TRBD1,TRBV20-1,TRBJ2-7,CSASRDRGDYEQYF,TGCAGTGCTTCTCGGGACAGGGGGGACTACGAGCAGTACTTC
many,.,TRBV10-3,TRBJ1-2,CAISDSKGSYGYTF,TGTGCCATCAGTGACAGTAAAGGGAGCTATGGCTACACCTTC
many,TRBD1,TRBV20-1,TRBJ1-1,CSAIGDSTLNTEAFF,TGCAGTGCTATCGGGGACAGCACTTTGAACACTGAAGCTTTCTTT
many,.,TRBV28,TRBJ2-1,CASSTRESSRSRLRQFF,TGTGCCAGCAGTACCCGGGAAAGTTCCCGAAGCAGGCTCCGGCAGTTCTTC
.,.,TRBV29-1,TRBJ1-2,CSAGTVPNYGYTF,TGCAGCGCCGGGACGGTGCCTAACTATGGCTACACCTTC
.,.,TRBV11-3,TRBJ2-6,CASSSTAGANVLTF,TGTGCCAGCAGCTCGACAGCTGGGGCCAACGTCCTGACTTTC